A selection of T cell receptor beta chains follows, all from one sample in a study of T cell responses to AZD1222 COVID-19 vaccine. The assay was immunoSEQ multiplex PCR, and TCRdb's table has in-frame clones only and misses some. The table shows around 100,000 clones, with 90% occurring only once. The input for sequencing was peripheral blood, taken on day 0 of AZD1222 vaccination. The receptors were gathered from an adult in good health. The CDR3 runs from the conserved cysteine through the conserved F or W. A D gene is named only where the DNA matches it firmly. Clone sizes are given selectively: once, few, many, or a class where the clone is expanded.

d_call clone_size j_call cdr3_length v_call cdr3_nt cdr3_aa
. . TRBJ2-3 15 TRBV28 TGTGCCAGCAGTTTATTCGGGGGCTGGGCAGATACGCAGTATTTT CASSLFGGWADTQYF
. few TRBJ1-1 15 TRBV19 TGTGCCAGTAGACCATCCTGGACGGCTAGCACTGAAGCTTTCTTT CASRPSWTASTEAFF
. . TRBJ1-1 14 TRBV6-1 TGTGCCAGCAGTGAAAGGTCAGCCATCACTGAAGCTTTCTTT CASSERSAITEAFF
. once TRBJ1-4 12 TRBV11-2 TGTGCCAGCAGCCGGCCGGAGGAAAAACTGTTTTTT CASSRPEEKLFF
. . TRBJ1-1 13 TRBV7-9 TGTGCCAGCAGCCCCGATGGGGGACTAGAAGCTTTCTTT CASSPDGGLEAFF
. once TRBJ2-7 14 TRBV28 TGTGCCAGCGTATTGGACGGCCTATCCTACGAGCAGTACTTC CASVLDGLSYEQYF
TRBD2 once TRBJ2-3 15 TRBV6-5 TGTGCCAGCAGCCGGGCGGGGGGGCCCCAAGATACGCAGTATTTT CASSRAGGPQDTQYF
TRBD1 . TRBJ1-5 15 TRBV5-1 TGCGCCAGCAGCTGGACAGGGACGAGCAATCAGCCCCAGCATTTT CASSWTGTSNQPQHF
. . TRBJ1-4 15 TRBV6-5 TGTGCCAGCGGACACGACAGCTTAACTAATGAAAAACTGTTTTTT CASGHDSLTNEKLFF
TRBD1 . TRBJ1-4 19 TRBV28 TGTGCCAGCAGATCACCCCACATTAACAGGGGTAAACTGAATGAAAAACTGTTTTTT CASRSPHINRGKLNEKLFF
. . TRBJ1-1 15 TRBV19 TGTGCCAGTAGCCACTCTAGACAGGCGGAAACTGAAGCTTTCTTT CASSHSRQAETEAFF
. . TRBJ1-1 14 TRBV27 TGTGCCAGCAGTTTAAGGGCCACCTACACTGAAGCTTTCTTT CASSLRATYTEAFF
TRBD2 . TRBJ2-1 16 TRBV7-8 TGTGCCAGCAGCCCAAGAGGGCGGGGGGAAGAAAATGAGCAGTTCTTC CASSPRGRGEENEQFF
. . TRBJ2-5 11 TRBV20-1 TGCAGTGCTTACCTTTTGGAGACCCAGTACTTC CSAYLLETQYF
. . TRBJ1-5 14 TRBV28 TGTGCCAGCAGCCCGATCCCCAGGGGACAGCCCCAGCATTTT CASSPIPRGQPQHF
. few TRBJ1-1 15 TRBV27 TGTGCCAGCAGTTTATCGTTTCAGGGAGGGACTGAAGCTTTCTTT CASSLSFQGGTEAFF
. once TRBJ1-1 14 TRBV18 TGTGCCAGCTCACCAAGGGCAGGGACCACTGAAGCTTTCTTT CASSPRAGTTEAFF
. . TRBJ1-2 12 TRBV12-3/TRBV12-4 TGTGCCAGCAGCGGGAGTGGCTATGGCTACACCTTC CASSGSGYGYTF
TRBD1 . TRBJ1-1 14 TRBV3-1/TRBV3-2 TGTGCCAGCAGCCCTCGGGACAGAGACACTGAAGCTTTCTTT CASSPRDRDTEAFF
TRBD1 . TRBJ2-5 14 TRBV6-5 TGTGCCAGCAGTTCCTTGACAGGGTCGGAGACCCAGTACTTC CASSSLTGSETQYF
TRBD1 . TRBJ1-1 14 TRBV5-1 TGCGCCAGCAGCTTAACAGGGGCGAACACTGAAGCTTTCTTT CASSLTGANTEAFF
TRBD2 . TRBJ2-1 14 TRBV6-6 TGTGCCAGCGGAGCGGGGAGCTCCTACAATGAGCAGTTCTTC CASGAGSSYNEQFF
. . TRBJ1-4 14 TRBV6-5 TGTGCCAGCAGTTACGGGGGCACAGGGGAAAAACTGTTTTTT CASSYGGTGEKLFF
. . TRBJ2-3 12 TRBV14 TGTGCCAGCAGCCACTGGGTAGATACGCAGTATTTT CASSHWVDTQYF
. . TRBJ1-5 14 TRBV3-1/TRBV3-2 TGTGCCAGCAGCCGGTCGGTGGGCAATCAGCCCCAGCATTTT CASSRSVGNQPQHF
. . TRBJ2-2 15 TRBV4-1 TGCGCCAGCAGCCGAACGGGCTACAACACCGGGGAGCTGTTTTTT CASSRTGYNTGELFF
. . TRBJ1-1 15 TRBV19 TGTGCCAGTAGTCCGTACCTTCGACCGGGCACTGAAGCTTTCTTT CASSPYLRPGTEAFF
TRBD1 . TRBJ1-1 14 TRBV4-1 TGCGCCAGCAGCCAGACAGGGATGAACACTGAAGCTTTCTTT CASSQTGMNTEAFF
. once TRBJ1-1 13 TRBV2 TGTGCCAGCAGTGAAACGGGGAACACTGAAGCTTTCTTT CASSETGNTEAFF
. . TRBJ1-2 11 TRBV7-2 TGTGCCAGCAGGCTGAGCTATGGCTACACCTTC CASRLSYGYTF
. . TRBJ1-6 15 TRBV9 TGTGCCAGCAGCCTTATTGACAGAGATAATTCACCCCTCCACTTT CASSLIDRDNSPLHF
. . TRBJ2-7 14 TRBV9 TGTGCCAGCAGCGTAGGGGCGTTAAGGGGCGAGCAGTACTTC CASSVGALRGEQYF
TRBD1 . TRBJ1-2 13 TRBV5-1 TGCGCCAGCAGCACCGGACAGGGAGGCGGCTACACCTTC CASSTGQGGGYTF
. . TRBJ1-1 14 TRBV27 TGTGCCAGCAGCTTATTAACCGGGGGCACTGAAGCTTTCTTT CASSLLTGGTEAFF
TRBD1 . TRBJ1-2 14 TRBV6-5 TGTGCCAGCAGAGGAGCGGGACAGGGGAATGGCTACACCTTC CASRGAGQGNGYTF
TRBD1 . TRBJ2-7 15 TRBV11-3 TGTGCCAGCAGCCCTCATACAGGGGGCATGAACGAGCAGTACTTC CASSPHTGGMNEQYF
. . TRBJ1-2 12 TRBV28 TGTGCCAGCAGTTTAACTGGCTATGGCTACACCTTC CASSLTGYGYTF